This record looks at one TCR beta chain sequence and its context. Its specific antigen is unknown. Base qualities are missing; no much larger clone stands one base away. The junction carries 7 bases between V and J, which are trimmed by 2 bases and 6 bases respectively. Sequences MRHNA (CDR1) and SNTAGT (CDR2) are obtained from the germline V gene. The CDR3 numbers 12 residues from cysteine through phenylalanine. The CDR3 DNA has 36 bases and is translated from base 1. Healthy HIV-negative adults with no recently reported acute infections or vaccinations were included as donors. Only Caucasian adults living in Nashville, Tennessee, USA were represented among the donors. CD8 memory samples combined magnetically selected CD45RO+ cells with CCR7-negative CD45RA+ effector memory (TemRA) cells. Blood was collected by leukapheresis, and PBMCs were isolated by Ficoll-Histopaque density gradient centrifugation and then cryopreserved in liquid nitrogen vapor phase. Analytical flow cytometry was used to check the purity and quantity of each magnetically sorted T cell population. Genomic DNA was isolated from each sorted fraction and quantified by UV absorbance on a Nanodrop 2000c.

Using the deep immunoSEQ assay, multiplex PCR amplified TCR CDR3 regions from genomic DNA. Extracted genomic DNA from each cell subset was spread evenly across all wells of several immunoSEQ 96-well plates, with each plate serving as a replicate. For sorted subsets, about 0.2 ug genomic DNA, equal to 25,000 to 35,000 T cell genomes, was loaded into each replicate PCR. Purified libraries were measured with a Qubit 3.0 fluorometer, size-checked on a Bioanalyzer 2100, and measured again with the KAPA Library Quantification kit. A separate single-read 150-cycle Illumina NextSeq 550 flow cell was used to sequence each immunoSEQ 96-well plate. Concerning the study's data processing: The immunoSEQ output contained only junctional sequences without quality scores, so filtering could not match that applied to full-length reads. To assign V/J genes and CDR3, sequences were annotated against IMGT germline references using PyIR, a Python wrapper for IgBLAST v1.9. Reads were filtered out if the reads had weak V/J assignments (E-value above 1e-6), no CDR3, stop codons, out-of-frame junctions, or ambiguous translated residues. V3J clonotypes were defined by identical inferred V gene, J gene, and CDR3 amino acid sequence. The percentage overlap between two repertoires was calculated by dividing the number of shared unique clonotypes by the size of the smaller repertoire. RTK rarefaction, the Chao1 estimator, and Recon v2.1 estimates of unobserved clonotypes were used to assess repertoire richness. For all TCRbeta clonotypes obtained by the gDNA method from several donors, generation probabilities were computed with OLGA. TCRdb provides this immuneACCESS table in a form limited to in-frame rearrangements. Some clones are lacking; in checked studies, under half of them reflect an unresolved V gene, and why the rest are absent is not known. The V and J calls and clone size are taken from that table; D and trimming were inferred from the DNA. This sample holds 100,000 to 130,000 clones; around 68% were observed only once. Jointly, the top ten make up almost 25% of the sample.

These data belong to a study of shared clonotypes between healthy human individuals (dated by TCRdb to 2019 to 2021). In terms of the full investigation: A few men and two women, aged 18 to 49 years, made up the cohort. For each donor, three plates each were used for CD4 naive and CD4 memory, two plates were used for CD8 naive, and one plate was used for CD8 memory. To estimate repertoire size and how much clonotype sharing occurs between individuals, the study deeply sequenced the blood TCR repertoires of several healthy adults. Libraries were prepared and TCR repertoires were sequenced by different laboratories using diverse techniques, in order to increase sequencing depth and limit assay-specific biases. Leukapheresis yielded between about 0.94 and 8.9 billion PBMCs per donor.

Broad study findings and their caveats: Only blood was sampled, and tissue TCR repertoires likely differ from those in blood. The small number of donors limited the genetic and exposure-history diversity represented. Rarefaction of sorted-subset datasets indicated incomplete sequencing despite the large sequencing depth. Higher generation probabilities were observed for clonotypes shared by all four sorted-subset donors than for non-shared clonotypes. Pairwise subsampling indicated that sequencing depth was expected to affect the degree of clonotype sharing among donors. Across a few donors, roughly 5% of naive CD4, around 3.5% of naive CD8, roughly 2.3% of memory CD4, and roughly 0.41% of memory CD8 clonotypes were shared. Naive subsets generally had larger estimated clonotype richness than memory subsets did.

This chain is built from TRBV6-4 and TRBJ1-2; a tentative D call is TRBD1 (6 bases match). The sequenced sample consisted of memory CD8+ T cells sorted from blood. The cell subset or site label, read with the paper, signifies: CD45RO+ cells pooled with CCR7-negative TemRA cells. The TCR was taken from a woman between 25 and 40 years old in good health. The sequenced DNA is TGTGCCAGCAGTGACCACAGGGATGGCTACACCTTC. It is translated as CASSDHRDGYTF.